This T cell receptor (beta chain) was captured in a study of blood T cell repertoires in COVID-19. As for the study in general: Samples taken during acute and convalescent COVID-19 were collected in the United States, Italy and Spain. In each case, the material was cDNA or gDNA derived from T cells, B-cell-depleted T cells, or PBMCs.

Per the original data handling: Estimates of nucleated cell counts were drawn from the amplification of reference gene primers. The assay was immunoSEQ multiplex PCR, and TCRdb's table has in-frame clones only and misses some. V, J and clone size are taken as reported in that table, and D and trimming were inferred from the DNA itself. The sample comprises some 500,000 clones, about 88% of which are singletons, and 7.5% to 9% rests with the top ten. V lost 3 bases, J lost 12 bases, and 12 bases lay in between. There are 12 residues in the CDR3. Germline loops: CDR1 LNHDA, CDR2 SQIVND (reference sequence).

V and J are TRBV19 and TRBJ1-5; D gene ambiguous. The origin of this receptor is a woman in her forties or fifties with COVID-19, enrolled during active disease. Specimen: peripheral blood. The CDR3 bases are TGTGCCAGTAGTATGGCAGGAGGGCGCCAGCATTTT. It specifies CASSMAGGRQHF.